Described below is a single T cell receptor (beta chain) sequence and its context. Germline values: CDR1 LGHNA, CDR2 YNFKEQ. V lost 5 bases to trimming and J lost 4 bases, with 17 bases between them. The CDR3 is made up of 16 amino acids. In the original processing: Estimates of nucleated cell counts were drawn from the amplification of reference gene primers. The repertoire was sequenced with immunoSEQ multiplex PCR; TCRdb's copy has only in-frame clones and lacks some. V and J calls and clone size are as listed in that table; D and trimming were resolved from the DNA. In the table there are some 250,000 clones, 80% to 90% of which are singletons. The sample comes from a study of blood T cell repertoires in COVID-19. The overall study: Samples came from the United States, Italy and Spain, spanning acute and convalescent COVID-19. PBMCs, B-cell-depleted T cells, or T cells provided the cDNA or gDNA that made up the material.

Sequencing was done on a sample of peripheral blood. The receptor was isolated from a man between 25 and 39 years old with active or convalescent COVID-19. V and J are TRBV4-2 and TRBJ2-2, with D perhaps TRBD1 (6 bases). CDR3 protein: CASSSRLGAGTGELFF. The DNA of the CDR3 is TGTGCCAGCAGCTCGCGGTTGGGGGCAGGCACCGGGGAGCTGTTTTTT.